One and the same sample provided the 29 T cell receptor beta chains below, sequenced in a study of blood T cell repertoires in COVID-19. Sequencing was performed with immunoSEQ multiplex PCR; in TCRdb, only in-frame clones are kept and a portion is missing. The sample includes nearly 350,000 clones, around 83% of them seen just once. Sequences were obtained from peripheral blood. These receptors were obtained from a man aged 25-40 years with active or convalescent COVID-19.

J is TRBJ1-2 and V is TRBV27; D uncertain. This CDR3 is 14 amino acids long. CDR1 and CDR2 from the germline V gene are MNHEY and SMNVEV (reference sequence). V was trimmed by 6 bases and J by 7 bases, leaving 18 bases between them. Here the CDR3 DNA reads TGTGCCAGCAGCCCCTCACAGCCGTTCTTTGGCTACACCTTC. This gives the protein CASSPSQPFFGYTF.

V and J are TRBV7-8 and TRBJ1-1; 9 bases line up with TRBD1. Germline V gene sequence: CDR1 SGHVS, CDR2 FQNEAQ. J lost 5 bases, V lost 6 bases, and 7 bases had no gene match. The length of the CDR3 is 14 residues. CDR3 region: CASRLDRGVTEAFF. Here the CDR3 DNA reads TGTGCCAGCAGATTGGACAGGGGTGTTACTGAAGCTTTCTTT.

The chain employs TRBV19 and TRBJ2-2, with TRBD2 identical over 10 bases. This CDR3 region has 15 residues. The V and J ends lost 2 bases and 5 bases, in that order; junction bases with no gene match: 2. Germline V gene data show CDR1 as LNHDA and CDR2 as SQIVND (reference sequence). As DNA, the CDR3 is TGTGCCAGTAGTATAAAACTAGCGGGGACCGGGGAGCTGTTTTTT. It yields the protein CASSIKLAGTGELFF.

The gene calls are TRBV7-9 and TRBJ2-1; 10 bases are shared with TRBD2. This CDR3 comprises 16 residues. Germline CDR1 reads SEHNR; CDR2 reads FQNEAQ (reference sequence). Trimming took 3 bases from V and 8 from J; bases not matched to a gene: 10. Written as DNA, the CDR3 is TGTGCCAGCAGCTTCGGGCCTAGCGGGAGTATCGATGAGCAGTTCTTC. It codes for CASSFGPSGSIDEQFF. Based on the CDR3 plus reference TRBV7-9 and TRBJ2-1, the full variable domain is DTGVSQNPRHKITKRGQNVTFRCDPISEHNRLYWYRQTLGQGPEFLTYFQNEAQLEKSRLLSDRFSAERPKGSFSTLEIQRTEQGDSAMYLCASSFGPSGSIDEQFFGPGTRLTVL.

This chain connects TRBV18 to TRBJ2-1; D perhaps matches TRBD1 (6 bases). V shed 6 bases and J shed 10 bases, with 19 bases lying between them. Germline V gene sequence: CDR1 KGHSH, CDR2 LQKENI. The CDR3 consists of 14 residues. The CDR3 nucleotides read TGTGCCAGCTCTCCCGGGACAACGAAAGGAGAGCAGTTCTTC. It codes for CASSPGTTKGEQFF.

The genes are TRBV7-7 and TRBJ2-1; the match to TRBD2 covers 7 bases. Germline-derived CDR1 and CDR2 are SSHAT and FNYEAQ (reference sequence). This CDR3 is built from 13 residues. The ends lost 4 bases at V and 10 bases at J; junction bases unmatched: 7. The CDR3 is CASSSNRLAEQFF. In nucleotides, the CDR3 is TGTGCCAGCAGCTCGAACCGACTAGCAGAGCAGTTCTTC.

V usage is TRBV29-1 and J usage is TRBJ1-1; D is perhaps TRBD1 (6 bases). The CDR3 covers 15 residues. Germline assignment: CDR1 SQVTM and CDR2 ANQGSEA. V dropped 5 bases and J dropped 0 bases, with 16 bases sitting between them. The CDR3 DNA sequence: TGCAGCGTTCGTTCCCGGGACACCTTGAACACTGAAGCTTTCTTT. Translated, it gives CSVRSRDTLNTEAFF.

This clone was counted once. The rearrangement links TRBV28 to TRBJ1-3; 7 bases are a match to TRBD1. J lost 1 base, V lost 2 bases, and 5 bases had no gene match. The CDR3 consists of 16 residues. Looked up from germline, CDR1 is MDHEN and CDR2 is SYDVKM. CDR3 amino acids: CASSLSGRGSGNTIYF. CDR3 DNA sequence: TGTGCCAGCAGTTTAAGCGGCAGGGGGTCTGGAAACACCATATATTTT.

The chain carries TRBV16 and TRBJ2-1; 8 bases line up with TRBD1. The CDR3 length is 15 residues. Germline CDR1 is KGHSY and CDR2 is FQNENV. Germline trimming cut 4 bases from V and 7 bases from J; bases unmatched to any gene: 9. CDR3 bases: TGTGCCAGCAGCCCCCCGGTCACAGGGGGGAATGAGCAGTTCTTC. This translates into CASSPPVTGGNEQFF.

CDR3 protein: CAWSVQGSEQYF. The CDR3 DNA is TGTGCCTGGAGTGTACAGGGGAGCGAGCAGTACTTC. The genes are TRBV30 and TRBJ2-7; 7 bases are a match to TRBD1. V shed 0 bases and J 6 bases; nucleotides not matched to a gene: 2. Germline lookup yields CDR1 GTSNPN and CDR2 SVGIG (reference sequence). The length of the CDR3 is 12 residues.

The chain couples TRBV6-5 to TRBJ1-1, with D possibly being TRBD1 (5 bases). V was shortened by 0 bases and J by 6 bases, with 17 bases between the two germline ends. This CDR3 is built from 16 residues. Germline-derived CDR1 and CDR2 are MNHEY and SVGAGI. CDR3 DNA: TGTGCCAGCAGTTACTCTCTACGGCGGCAGGGTTCTGAAGCTTTCTTT. The encoded protein is CASSYSLRRQGSEAFF.

The chain has TRBV7-9 and TRBJ2-1, with no clear D. Trimming took 3 bases from V and 5 from J, leaving 11 bases between them. CDR3 length: 14 amino acids. Germline-derived CDR1 and CDR2 are SEHNR and FQNEAQ (reference sequence). The CDR3, as DNA: TGTGCCAGCAGCTTTATCGGGTCACACAATGAGCAGTTCTTC. Translated: CASSFIGSHNEQFF.

In DNA form, the CDR3 reads TGTGCCAGCAGCCTCCCTCCGGGCGGGGAGCTGTTTTTT. Protein product: CASSLPPGGELFF. The rearrangement links TRBV3-1 (or the pseudogene TRBV3-2) to TRBJ2-2; D unclear. This CDR3 contains 13 residues. The V gene's germline CDR1 is LGHDT and CDR2 YNNKEL (reference sequence). V was trimmed by 4 bases and J by 7 bases, leaving 10 bases between them.

This sequence joins TRBV18 and TRBJ1-2, with D possibly being TRBD1 (6 bases). The V gene lost 2 bases and the J gene lost 4 bases, with 14 bases spanning the gap. Germline V gene lookup returns CDR1 KGHSH and CDR2 LQKENI. CDR3 size: 15 residues. CDR3 residues: CASSPIEGDGYGYTF. As DNA, the CDR3 is TGTGCCAGCTCACCAATCGAGGGGGATGGCTATGGCTACACCTTC.

J is TRBJ2-4 and V is TRBV7-2; TRBD1 aligns across 12 bases. Germline values: CDR1 SGHTA, CDR2 FQGNSA. V lost 2 bases and J lost 7; bases outside the gene matches: 6. CDR3 length: 16 residues. The CDR3 is CASSLLGQGAGNIQYF. The CDR3 DNA is TGTGCCAGCAGCTTATTGGGACAGGGGGCTGGGAACATTCAGTACTTC.

The genes are TRBV29-1 and TRBJ2-5, with TRBD2 matching over 11 bases. Germline V gene sequence: CDR1 SQVTM, CDR2 ANQGSEA. CDR3 length equals 14 residues. V was pared by 7 bases and J by 1 base, with 5 bases of the junction left unmatched. The CDR3 is CSARLAGFQETQYF. The DNA for the CDR3 is TGCAGCGCCCGACTAGCGGGGTTCCAAGAGACCCAGTACTTC.

The gene calls are TRBV6-6 and TRBJ2-1, with 9 bases fitting TRBD2. CDR3 length: 15 amino acids. The germline V gene has CDR1 MNHNY and CDR2 SVGAGI (reference sequence). V lost 2 bases and J lost 9; bases outside the gene matches: 8. Written as DNA, the CDR3 is TGTGCCAGCAGTTACATGCGGGAGGGCCGGGGTGAGCAGTTCTTC. It codes for CASSYMREGRGEQFF.

The V and J genes are TRBV7-3 and TRBJ1-2; 8 bases line up with TRBD1. The germline V gene has CDR1 SGHTA and CDR2 FQGTGA. V shed 5 bases, J shed 7 bases, and the junction held 6 bases outside the gene matches. The CDR3 has 13 residues. The CDR3 nucleotides read TGTGCCAGCAGCCCCGGACAGGGCCTTGGCTACACCTTC. Residues: CASSPGQGLGYTF.

A note on this clone: The sample holds other DNA sequences that translate to the same CDR3. The CDR3 sequence is CASSFSNSPLHF. CDR3 in DNA: TGTGCCAGCAGCTTTAGTAACTCACCCCTCCACTTT. The chain couples TRBV7-2 to TRBJ1-6, with D unclear. Germline V gives CDR1 SGHTA, CDR2 FQGNSA. V dropped 3 bases and J dropped 10 bases, with 7 bases sitting between them. The CDR3 extends over 12 amino acids.

The chain is built from TRBV5-1 and TRBJ2-1; tentatively, D is TRBD2 (6 bases). Trimming pared 7 bases from V and 5 bases from J, leaving 13 bases between. Germline values: CDR1 SGHRS, CDR2 YFSETQ. The CDR3 length is 13 residues. Here the CDR3 reads CASGGAGHNEQFF. DNA for the CDR3: TGCGCCAGCGGAGGAGCGGGCCACAATGAGCAGTTCTTC.

Notes on this clone: This sequence is one base from a far larger clone and is likely a read error. J is TRBJ1-4 and V is TRBV4-2; 7 nucleotides agree with TRBD1. The CDR3 consists of 16 residues. V lost 1 base to trimming and J lost 0 bases; unmatched junction nucleotides: 2. Germline-derived CDR1 and CDR2 are LGHNA and YNFKEQ. CDR3 sequence (DNA): TGTGCCAGCAGCCAAGGGGACAGAGCAACTAATGAAAAACTGTTTTTT. Its protein product is CASSQGDRATNEKLFF.

For the CDR3, the DNA is TGTGCCAGCAGCTTAGCGGGGGTTGGTAGCGGGGGCACAGATACGCAGTATTTT. This translates into CASSLAGVGSGGTDTQYF. The chain recombines TRBV7-9 with TRBJ2-3; 8 bases align to TRBD2. The CDR3 totals 18 residues. V lost 0 bases, J lost 1 base, and 9 bases stayed unmatched. Germline lookup yields CDR1 SEHNR and CDR2 FQNEAQ (reference sequence).

V and J are TRBV6-5 and TRBJ2-7; tentatively, D is TRBD1 (6 bases). This CDR3 is built from 13 residues. The V end was cut by 6 bases, the J end by 5 bases, with 14 bases between. Germline CDR1 reads MNHEY; CDR2 reads SVGAGI. CDR3 protein: CASSQTGLNEQYF. The CDR3, as DNA: TGTGCCAGCAGCCAGACAGGCCTCAACGAGCAGTACTTC.

V is TRBV11-3 and J is TRBJ1-5; 7 bases map to TRBD1. CDR3 length: 17 residues. Trimming took 6 bases from V and 0 from J; bases not matched to a gene: 11. Looked up from germline, CDR1 is SGHNT and CDR2 is YENEEA. CDR3 sequence (DNA): TGTGCCAGCAGTCCTGGACAGGAATCCCTTAGCAATCAGCCCCAGCATTTT. This sequence encodes CASSPGQESLSNQPQHF.

The chain couples TRBV6-5 to TRBJ1-1; D remains unclear. The V end was cut by 6 bases, the J end by 3 bases, with 11 bases between. The CDR3 contains 13 residues. Germline CDR1 MNHEY, CDR2 SVGAGI. CDR3 sequence: CASRPEGYTEAFF. CDR3 DNA: TGTGCCAGCAGACCCGAGGGTTACACTGAAGCTTTCTTT.

The chain recombines TRBV25-1 with TRBJ1-5; D is possibly TRBD1 (5 bases). This CDR3 region has 14 residues. V was shortened by 3 bases and J by 3 bases, with 9 bases between the two germline ends. Per the germline V gene, CDR1 is MGHDK and CDR2 is SYGVNS. The CDR3 spells CASSDAGHNQPQHF. The CDR3 DNA is TGTGCCAGCAGTGATGCAGGACACAATCAGCCCCAGCATTTT.

The chain joins TRBV15 to TRBJ1-1; 8 nucleotides agree with TRBD1. V shed 5 bases, J shed 6 bases, and the junction held 2 bases outside the gene matches. The CDR3 has 12 residues. Germline V gene data show CDR1 as LNHNV and CDR2 as YYDKDF (reference sequence). The CDR3 loop is CATSPTGAEAFF. As DNA, the CDR3 is TGTGCCACCAGCCCGACAGGGGCTGAAGCTTTCTTT.

This clone came up once. The rearrangement joins TRBV4-2 to TRBJ1-4; perhaps TRBD1 as D (6 bases). The CDR3 is 15 residues long. Trimming removed 0 bases at V and 5 bases at J, with 10 bases between. Germline V lookup: CDR1 LGHNA, CDR2 YNFKEQ. CDR3 in amino acids: CASSQDRQGNEKLFF. In DNA, the CDR3 is TGTGCCAGCAGCCAAGATCGGCAGGGGAATGAAAAACTGTTTTTT.

The rearrangement joins TRBV7-3 to TRBJ2-1, with 8 bases lining up with TRBD2. The CDR3 consists of 15 residues. J lost 4 bases, V lost 5 bases, and 7 bases had no gene match. Germline-derived CDR1 and CDR2 are SGHTA and FQGTGA. DNA of the CDR3: TGTGCCAGCAGCCCAAGCGGGGGATCTTACAATGAGCAGTTCTTC. The encoded protein is CASSPSGGSYNEQFF.